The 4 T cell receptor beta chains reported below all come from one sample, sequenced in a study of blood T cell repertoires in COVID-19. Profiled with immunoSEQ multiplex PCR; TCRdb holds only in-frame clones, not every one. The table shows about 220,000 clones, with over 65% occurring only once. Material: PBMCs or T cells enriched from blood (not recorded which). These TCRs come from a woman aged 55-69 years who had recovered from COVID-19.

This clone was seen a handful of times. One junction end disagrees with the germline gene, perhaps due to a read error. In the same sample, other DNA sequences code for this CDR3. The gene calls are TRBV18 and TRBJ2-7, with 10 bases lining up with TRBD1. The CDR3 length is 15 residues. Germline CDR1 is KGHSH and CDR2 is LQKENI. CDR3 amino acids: CASSSPGQGSYEQYF. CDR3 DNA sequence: TGTGCCAGCTCATCACCGGGACAGGGGTCCTACGAGCAGTACTTC. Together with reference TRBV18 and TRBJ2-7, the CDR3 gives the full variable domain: NAGVMQNPRHLVRRRGQEARLRCSPMKGHSHVYWYRQLPEEGLKFMVYLQKENIIDESGMPKERFSAEFPKEGPSILRIQQVVRGDSAAYFCASSSPGQGSYEQYFGPGTRLTVT.

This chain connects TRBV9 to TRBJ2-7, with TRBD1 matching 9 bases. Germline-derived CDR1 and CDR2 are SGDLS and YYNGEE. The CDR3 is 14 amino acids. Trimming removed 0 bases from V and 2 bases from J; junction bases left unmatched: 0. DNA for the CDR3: TGTGCCAGCAGCGTAGGGACAGGGGCCTACGAGCAGTACTTC. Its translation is CASSVGTGAYEQYF.

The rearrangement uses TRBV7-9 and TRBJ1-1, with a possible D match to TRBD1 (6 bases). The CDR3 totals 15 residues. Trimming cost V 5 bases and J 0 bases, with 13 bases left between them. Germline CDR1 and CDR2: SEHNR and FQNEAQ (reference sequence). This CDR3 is CASSAGAGMNTEAFF. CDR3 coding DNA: TGTGCCAGCAGCGCGGGGGCCGGCATGAACACTGAAGCTTTCTTT.

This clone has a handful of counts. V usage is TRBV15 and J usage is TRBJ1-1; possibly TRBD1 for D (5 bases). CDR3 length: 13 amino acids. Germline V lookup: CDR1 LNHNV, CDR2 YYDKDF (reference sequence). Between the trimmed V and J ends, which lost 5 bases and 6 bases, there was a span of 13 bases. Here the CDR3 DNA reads TGTGCCACCAGCCCGGGACTTACTCCTGAAGCTTTCTTT. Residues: CATSPGLTPEAFF.